These T cell receptor beta chains were read from a single sample in a study of CD8+CD57+ T cells in acquired aplastic anemia. TCRdb fed the reads into MiXCR, producing one record per CDR3 protein. The sample yields about 190,000 distinct CDR3 sequences, roughly half seen once. Sample: sorted CD4+, CD8+, or CD8+CD57+ T cells (not recorded which) from PBMCs. The receptors shown here come from a human donor in good health, serving as a control. Both conserved end residues are part of each CDR3. A D gene is named only where the DNA matches it firmly. Some rows have no size entry. The others give once, few or many, or a class for an expanded clone.

cdr3_aa,cdr3_nt,v_call,j_call,clone_size,d_call
CSADRGDRVSYGYTF,TGCAGTGCTGATCGAGGGGACAGGGTCAGCTATGGCTACACCTTC,TRBV20-1,TRBJ1-2,many,TRBD1
CASSSTGGQPQHF,TGTGCCAGCAGCTCCACAGGGGGACAGCCCCAGCATTTT,TRBV7-3,TRBJ1-5,.,TRBD1
CASSVIGEGGTGRIVDNQPQHF,TGTGCCAGCAGCGTAATAGGTGAAGGGGGGACAGGGAGGATTGTTGACAATCAGCCCCAGCATTTT,TRBV9,TRBJ1-5,many,TRBD1
CASSPVWWTQSYEQYF,TGTGCCAGCAGCCCCGTGTGGTGGACCCAAAGCTACGAGCAGTACTTC,TRBV5-8,TRBJ2-7,many,.
CASSLEGGSREAFF,TGCGCCAGCAGCTTGGAAGGGGGGTCGAGGGAAGCTTTCTTT,TRBV5-1,TRBJ1-1,.,.
CASSVTICEQYF,TGTGCCAGCAGCGTAACCATCTGCGAGCAGTACTTC,TRBV9,TRBJ2-7,.,.
CASSELAGPTDTQYF,TGTGCCAGCAGTGAACTTGCGGGGCCCACAGATACGCAGTATTTT,TRBV2,TRBJ2-3,.,.
CSAREGTASKNIQYF,TGCAGTGCTAGAGAAGGGACAGCTAGCAAAAACATTCAGTACTTC,TRBV20-1,TRBJ2-4,many,TRBD1
CASSLSGTSGGAKENEQFF,TGTGCCAGCAGCTTAAGCGGGACTAGCGGGGGGGCAAAGGAGAATGAGCAGTTCTTC,TRBV7-9,TRBJ2-1,.,TRBD2
CASSKDSLYGYTF,TGTGCCAGCAGCAAGGACAGCCTCTATGGCTACACCTTC,TRBV7-8,TRBJ1-2,many,.
CASSLGQGADEQFF,TGTGCCAGCTCACTGGGACAGGGGGCTGATGAGCAGTTCTTC,TRBV18,TRBJ2-1,.,TRBD1
CSAQQGANTEAFF,TGCAGTGCGCAACAGGGGGCGAACACTGAAGCTTTCTTT,TRBV20-1,TRBJ1-1,few,TRBD1
CASSIGTRAGGPYSNEQSF,TGTGCCAGTAGTATAGGGACGAGGGCGGGGGGACCTTATAGCAATGAGCAGTCCTTC,TRBV19,TRBJ2-1,.,TRBD2
CASSSRQFGVGSPLHF,TGTGCCAGCAGCTCCAGACAGTTCGGAGTAGGGTCACCCCTCCACTTT,TRBV7-6,TRBJ1-6,.,.